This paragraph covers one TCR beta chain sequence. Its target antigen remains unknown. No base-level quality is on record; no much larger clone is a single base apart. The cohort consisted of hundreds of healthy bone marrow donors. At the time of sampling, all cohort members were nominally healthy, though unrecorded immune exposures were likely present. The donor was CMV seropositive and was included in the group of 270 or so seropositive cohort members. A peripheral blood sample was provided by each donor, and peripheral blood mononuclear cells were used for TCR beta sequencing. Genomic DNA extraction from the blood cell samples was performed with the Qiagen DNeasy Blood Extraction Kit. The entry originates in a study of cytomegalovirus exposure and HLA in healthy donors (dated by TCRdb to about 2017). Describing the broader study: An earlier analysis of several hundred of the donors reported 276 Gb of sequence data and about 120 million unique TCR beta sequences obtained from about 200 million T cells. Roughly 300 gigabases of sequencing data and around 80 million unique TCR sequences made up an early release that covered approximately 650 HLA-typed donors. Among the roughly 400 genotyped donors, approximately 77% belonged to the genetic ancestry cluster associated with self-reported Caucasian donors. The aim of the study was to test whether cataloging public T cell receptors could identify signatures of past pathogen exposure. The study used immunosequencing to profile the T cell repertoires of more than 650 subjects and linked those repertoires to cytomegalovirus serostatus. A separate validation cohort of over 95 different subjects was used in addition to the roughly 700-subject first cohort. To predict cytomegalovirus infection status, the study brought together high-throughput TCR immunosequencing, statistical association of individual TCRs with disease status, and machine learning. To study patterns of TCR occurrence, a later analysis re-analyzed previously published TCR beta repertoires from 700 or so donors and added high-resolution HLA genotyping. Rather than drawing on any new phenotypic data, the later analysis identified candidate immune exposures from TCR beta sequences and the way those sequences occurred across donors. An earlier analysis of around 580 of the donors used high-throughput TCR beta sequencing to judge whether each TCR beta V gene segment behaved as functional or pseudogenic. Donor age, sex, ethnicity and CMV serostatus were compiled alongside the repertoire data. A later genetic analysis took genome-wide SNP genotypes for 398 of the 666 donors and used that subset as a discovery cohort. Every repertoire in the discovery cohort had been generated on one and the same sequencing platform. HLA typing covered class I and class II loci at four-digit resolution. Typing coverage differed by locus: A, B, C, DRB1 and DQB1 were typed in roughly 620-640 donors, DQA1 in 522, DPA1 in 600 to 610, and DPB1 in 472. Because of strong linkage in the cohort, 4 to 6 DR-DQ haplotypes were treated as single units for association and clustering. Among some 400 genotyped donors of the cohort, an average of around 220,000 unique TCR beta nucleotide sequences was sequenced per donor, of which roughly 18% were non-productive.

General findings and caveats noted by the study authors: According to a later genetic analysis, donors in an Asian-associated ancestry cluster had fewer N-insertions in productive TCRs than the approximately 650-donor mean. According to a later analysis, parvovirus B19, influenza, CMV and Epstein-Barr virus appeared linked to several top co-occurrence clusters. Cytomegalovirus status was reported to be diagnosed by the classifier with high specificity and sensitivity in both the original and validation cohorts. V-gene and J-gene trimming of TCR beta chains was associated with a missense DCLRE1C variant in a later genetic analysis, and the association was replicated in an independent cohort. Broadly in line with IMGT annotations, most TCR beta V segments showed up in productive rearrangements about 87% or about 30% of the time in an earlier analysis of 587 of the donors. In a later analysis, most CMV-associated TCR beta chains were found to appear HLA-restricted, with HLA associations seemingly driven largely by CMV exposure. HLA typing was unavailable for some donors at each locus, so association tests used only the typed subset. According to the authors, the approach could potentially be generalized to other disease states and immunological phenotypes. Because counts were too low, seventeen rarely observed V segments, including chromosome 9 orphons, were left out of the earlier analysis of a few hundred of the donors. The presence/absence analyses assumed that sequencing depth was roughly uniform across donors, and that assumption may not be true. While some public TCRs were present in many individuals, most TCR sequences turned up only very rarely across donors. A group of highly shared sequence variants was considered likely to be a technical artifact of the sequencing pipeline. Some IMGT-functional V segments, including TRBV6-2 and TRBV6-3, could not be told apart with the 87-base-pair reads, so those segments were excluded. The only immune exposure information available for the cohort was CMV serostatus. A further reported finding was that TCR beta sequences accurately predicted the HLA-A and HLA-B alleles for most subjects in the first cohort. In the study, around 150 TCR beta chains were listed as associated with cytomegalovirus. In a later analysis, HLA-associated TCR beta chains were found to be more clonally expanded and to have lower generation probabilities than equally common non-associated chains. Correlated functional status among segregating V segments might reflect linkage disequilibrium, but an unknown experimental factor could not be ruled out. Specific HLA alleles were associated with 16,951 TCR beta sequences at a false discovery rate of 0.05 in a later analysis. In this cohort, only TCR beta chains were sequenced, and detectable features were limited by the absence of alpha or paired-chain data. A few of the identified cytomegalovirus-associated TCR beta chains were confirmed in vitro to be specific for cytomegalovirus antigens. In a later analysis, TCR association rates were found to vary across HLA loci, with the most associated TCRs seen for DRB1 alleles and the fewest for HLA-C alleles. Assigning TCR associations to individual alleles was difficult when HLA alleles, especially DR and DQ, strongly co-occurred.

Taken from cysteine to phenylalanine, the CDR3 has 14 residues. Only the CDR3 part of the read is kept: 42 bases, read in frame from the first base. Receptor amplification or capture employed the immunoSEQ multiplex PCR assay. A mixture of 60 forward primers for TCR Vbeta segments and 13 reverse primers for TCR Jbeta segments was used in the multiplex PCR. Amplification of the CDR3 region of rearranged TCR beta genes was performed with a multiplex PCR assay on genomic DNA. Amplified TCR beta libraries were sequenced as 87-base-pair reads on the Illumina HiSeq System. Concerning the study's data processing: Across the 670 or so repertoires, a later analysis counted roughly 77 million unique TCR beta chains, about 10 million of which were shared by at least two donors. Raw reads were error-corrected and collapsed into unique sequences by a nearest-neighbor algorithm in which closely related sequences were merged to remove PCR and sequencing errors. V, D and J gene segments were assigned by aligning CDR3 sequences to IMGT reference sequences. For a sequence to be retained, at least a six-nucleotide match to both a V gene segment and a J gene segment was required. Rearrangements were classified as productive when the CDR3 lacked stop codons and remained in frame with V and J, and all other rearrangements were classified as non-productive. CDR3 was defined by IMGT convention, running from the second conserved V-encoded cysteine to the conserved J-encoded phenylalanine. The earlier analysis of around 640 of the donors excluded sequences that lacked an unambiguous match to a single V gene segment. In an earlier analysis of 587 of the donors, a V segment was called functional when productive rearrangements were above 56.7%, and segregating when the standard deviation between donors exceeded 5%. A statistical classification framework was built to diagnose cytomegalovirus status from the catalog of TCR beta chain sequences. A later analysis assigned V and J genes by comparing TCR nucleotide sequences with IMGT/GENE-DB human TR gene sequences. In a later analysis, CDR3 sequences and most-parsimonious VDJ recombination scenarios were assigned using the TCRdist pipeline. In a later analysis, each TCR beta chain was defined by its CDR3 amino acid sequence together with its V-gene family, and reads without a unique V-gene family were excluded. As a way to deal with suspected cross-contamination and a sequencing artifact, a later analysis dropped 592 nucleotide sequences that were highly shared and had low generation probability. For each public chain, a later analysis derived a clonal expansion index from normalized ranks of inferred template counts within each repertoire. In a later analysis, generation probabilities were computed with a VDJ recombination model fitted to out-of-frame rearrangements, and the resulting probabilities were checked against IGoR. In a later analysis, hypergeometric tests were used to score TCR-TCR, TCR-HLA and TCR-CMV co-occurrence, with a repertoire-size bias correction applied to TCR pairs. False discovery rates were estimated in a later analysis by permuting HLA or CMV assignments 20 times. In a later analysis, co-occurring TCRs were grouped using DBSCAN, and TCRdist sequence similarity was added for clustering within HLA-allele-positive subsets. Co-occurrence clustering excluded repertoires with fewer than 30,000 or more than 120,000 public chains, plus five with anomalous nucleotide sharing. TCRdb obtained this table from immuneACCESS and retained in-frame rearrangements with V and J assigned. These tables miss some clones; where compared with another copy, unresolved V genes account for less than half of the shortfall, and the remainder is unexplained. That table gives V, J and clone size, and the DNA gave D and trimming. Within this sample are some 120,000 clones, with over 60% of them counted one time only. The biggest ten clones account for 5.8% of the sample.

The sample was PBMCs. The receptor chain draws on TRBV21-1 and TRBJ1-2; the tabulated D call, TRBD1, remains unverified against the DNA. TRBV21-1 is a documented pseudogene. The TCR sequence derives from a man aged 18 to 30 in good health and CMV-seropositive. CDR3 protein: CASSKPTGGYGYTF. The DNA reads TGTGCCAGCAGCAAACCCACAGGGGGCTATGGCTACACCTTC.